This T cell receptor beta chain was sequenced during a study of OX40 agonist ivuxolimab in advanced cancers. General study points: Relative to CD4+ cells, CD8+ T cells on average had more expanded clones. Compared with others, partial responders at 0.1-3.0 mg/kg displayed clonal expansion among the lowest. Specificity for antigen went undetermined in the expanded peripheral T cells.

V lost 5 bases to trimming and J lost 7 bases, with 9 bases between them. This CDR3 has 11 amino acids. In germline, CDR1 is GTSNPN, CDR2 SVGIG (reference sequence). Profiled with immunoSEQ multiplex PCR; TCRdb holds only in-frame clones, not every one. The sample yields some 90,000 clones, about 90% seen once. A word on this clone: Antigen unknown.

This clonotype was sampled from an adult with an advanced solid tumor such as melanoma, head and neck, liver or kidney cancer. Specimen: CD4+ or CD8+ T cells sorted from blood, collected in a trial of the OX40 agonist ivuxolimab. The genes are TRBV30 and TRBJ2-1; D call uncertain. The CDR3 region is CAWVPFNEQFF. CDR3 nucleotide sequence: TGTGCCTGGGTCCCCTTTAATGAGCAGTTCTTC.